At least ten counts were recorded for the clone carrying this T cell receptor (beta chain). The antigen is not known. This entry belongs to a study of blood T cells in healthy people across ages. Broader study findings: No one knew whether donors had CMV, which possibly confounded expanded clonotype changes.

PCR was performed a second time for roughly 7 to 12 cycles using a sample-barcoded 5' primer and a J-beta primer mix. Via MiXCR, TCRdb re-called the 5' RACE reads, giving one row per CDR3 protein. Counted here are under 850,000 distinct CDR3 sequences, about 36% occurring once; the ten biggest clones make up 10% to 15%. CDR3 length equals 15 residues. The germline gives CDR1 DFQATT, CDR2 SNEGSKA (reference sequence). J gave up 4 bases and V 3 bases, and 5 bases lay outside the gene matches. V usage is TRBV20-1 and J usage is TRBJ2-1, with 11 bases fitting TRBD1. This clonotype was obtained from a young man in good health. The sequencing sample was made of blood. DNA of the CDR3: TGCAGTGCTAGCGACGGGACAGGGGGTTACAATGAGCAGTTCTTC. As protein: CSASDGTGGYNEQFF.